This TCR beta chain is drawn from a study of shared clonotypes between healthy human individuals. The study, taken as a whole, reports: It was anticipated that sequencing depth would influence how many clonotypes donors shared.

Trimming took 4 bases from V and 5 from J, leaving 16 bases between them. Germline V gene data show CDR1 as SGHRS and CDR2 as YFSETQ. This CDR3 spans 14 amino acids. Comment on this clone: Its antigen is unknown.

Everyone who donated was a Caucasian adult who lived in Nashville, Tennessee. Sequenced by immunoSEQ multiplex PCR; TCRdb stores in-frame clones only, minus some. The table includes 1,500,000 or so clones, 97% to 99% detected once. The V and J genes are TRBV5-1 and TRBJ2-7; a weak D match, TRBD1 (6 bases). The TCR sequence derives from a man aged 25 to 45 in good health. Sequencing was performed on naive CD4+ T cells sorted from blood. Subset of the sample: CD45RA+ positively selected. The CDR3 bases are TGCGCCAGCAGCGAAATTTCCCAGGGGAACGAGCAGTACTTC. Protein sequence: CASSEISQGNEQYF. Combining the CDR3 with reference TRBV5-1 and TRBJ2-7 gives the whole variable domain KAGVTQTPRYLIKTRGQQVTLSCSPISGHRSVSWYQQTPGQGLQFLFEYFSETQRNKGNFPGRFSGRQFSNSRSEMNVSTLELGDSALYLCASSEISQGNEQYFGPGTRLTVT.